The 3 T cell receptor beta chains below come from one sample, sequenced in a study of T-cell reconstitution after alpha-beta-depleted transplantation in children. Preparation of the TCRbeta library was carried out with unique molecular identifiers. TCRdb reprocessed the PCR reads with MiXCR, giving one entry per CDR3 protein. The table includes 640,000 or so distinct CDR3 sequences, approximately 17% detected once. The sample was PBMCs from the stem cell graft donor, taken from the stem cell graft. The receptors derive from a human donor who donated a stem cell graft to a child with acute myeloid leukemia.

This chain connects TRBV5-1 to TRBJ1-2; possibly TRBD1 for D (5 bases). V dropped 0 bases and J dropped 8 bases, with 17 bases sitting between them. The CDR3 consists of 15 residues. Germline V gives CDR1 SGHRS, CDR2 YFSETQ. This CDR3 is CASSLVLTGTEGYTF. The CDR3, as DNA: TGCGCCAGCAGCTTGGTTTTAACCGGGACTGAAGGCTACACCTTC.

This clonotype has just a few counts. This sequence joins TRBV5-6 and TRBJ1-1; D remains unclear. This CDR3 is built from 11 residues. V was clipped by 1 base and J by 11 bases, with 9 bases between them. Germline V gene lookup returns CDR1 SGHDT and CDR2 YYEEEE. CDR3: CASSLKETAFF. The DNA for the CDR3 is TGTGCCAGCAGCTTGAAGGAAACGGCTTTCTTT.

The sample holds many counts of this clonotype. V is TRBV20-1 and J is TRBJ2-2; the D is unclear. The V end was cut by 3 bases, the J end by 0 bases, with 8 bases between. The germline CDR1 and CDR2 sequences are DFQATT and SNEGSKA (reference sequence). The CDR3 has 14 amino acids. CDR3: CSARIGANTGELFF. DNA of the CDR3: TGCAGTGCTAGGATTGGAGCGAACACCGGGGAGCTGTTTTTT.